Listed below are T cell receptor beta chains from one sample, sequenced in a study of graft-versus-host responses after intestinal transplantation. Method: immunoSEQ multiplex PCR; TCRdb's copy keeps in-frame clones and lacks some. This table has about 110,000 clones, 93% appearing once. Which antigens these TCRs recognize remains unknown. This specimen consisted of unstimulated CD8+ T cells sorted from spleen or lymph node cells, obtained before intestinal transplant. The receptors derive from a human donor who received an intestinal transplant. Each CDR3 is given with its conserved first and last residue. D genes are given only for firm matches. Clone sizes are given selectively: once, few, many, or a class where the clone is expanded.

.,.,TRBJ2-7,TRBV6-5,TGTGCCAGCAGCGGGAGCTCCTACGAGCAGTACTTC,CASSGSSYEQYF
.,.,TRBJ2-7,TRBV7-2,TGTGCCAGCAGCCCCAGAGGTACGGTTTCCGAGCAGTACTTC,CASSPRGTVSEQYF
.,.,TRBJ2-1,TRBV11-1,TGTGCCAGCAGCTCCAGGTGGGATGAGCAGTTCTTC,CASSSRWDEQFF
TRBD2,.,TRBJ2-7,TRBV10-3,TGTGCCATCAGTGACGGGAGGGCCCACGAGCAGTACTTC,CAISDGRAHEQYF
TRBD1,.,TRBJ1-3,TRBV6-5,TGTGCCAGCAGTTACCCCCCGACAGGGACGGGAAACACCATATATTTT,CASSYPPTGTGNTIYF
.,.,TRBJ2-7,TRBV25-1,TGTGCCAGCAGTGAAGGGTCGACACTCTCCTACGAGCAGTACTTC,CASSEGSTLSYEQYF
.,once,TRBJ1-6,TRBV9,TGTGCCAGCAGCGTCCGGATTGGAGAACCCCTCCACTTT,CASSVRIGEPLHF
TRBD1,.,TRBJ2-5,TRBV7-9,TGTGCCAGCAGCCTCGGACAGGGAGAGACCCAGTACTTC,CASSLGQGETQYF
TRBD1,few,TRBJ2-7,TRBV7-3,TGTGCCAGCAGCCCCGGGACAGGGGGTTACGAGCAGTACTTC,CASSPGTGGYEQYF
.,once,TRBJ1-1,TRBV30,TGTGCCTGGAGAGGGGTCGGGGTTTCCACTGAAGCTTTCTTT,CAWRGVGVSTEAFF
.,.,TRBJ2-3,TRBV10-3,TGTGCCATCAGTGACAGTCCCACGGGCACAGATACGCAGTATTTT,CAISDSPTGTDTQYF
TRBD1,.,TRBJ1-2,TRBV29-1,TGCAGCCTGCGGACAGGGCGAGGCTACACCTTC,CSLRTGRGYTF
TRBD1,.,TRBJ2-1,TRBV19,TGTGCCAGTAGTATAACAGCAGGGGGCAATGAGCAGTTCTTC,CASSITAGGNEQFF
.,.,TRBJ2-7,TRBV7-9,TGTGCCAGCAGCTTGAGGACAGTCTACGAGCAGTACTTC,CASSLRTVYEQYF
.,.,TRBJ2-1,TRBV19,TGTGCCAGTCCCACAAAGAGGGGGTTAAAGCAGTTCTTC,CASPTKRGLKQFF
TRBD2,few,TRBJ2-3,TRBV7-9,TGTGCCAGCAGTCCCTGGGGAGGGAGCACAGATACGCAGTATTTT,CASSPWGGSTDTQYF
.,once,TRBJ2-7,TRBV5-8,TGTGCCAGCAGCTTGGATCGGCAGATCTACGAGCAGTACTTC,CASSLDRQIYEQYF
.,.,TRBJ2-1,TRBV9,TGTGCCAGCAACGGAGCGCAATACAATGAGCAGTTCTTC,CASNGAQYNEQFF
.,.,TRBJ2-5,TRBV19,TGTGCCAGTAGTATTAGCACAGGCCAAGAGACCCAGTACTTC,CASSISTGQETQYF
TRBD1,.,TRBJ2-7,TRBV19,TGTGCCAGTAGTGGAGGACAGGGAAGCTCCTACGAGCAGTACTTC,CASSGGQGSSYEQYF
.,.,TRBJ1-1,TRBV7-9,TGTGCCAGCAGCTCCCCCTATCACACTGAAGCTTTCTTT,CASSSPYHTEAFF
.,.,TRBJ1-2,TRBV7-9,TGTGCCAGCAGCTCCTGGACGGAACATCAAAACTATGGCTACACCTTC,CASSSWTEHQNYGYTF
TRBD1,.,TRBJ2-1,TRBV11-2,TGTGCCAGCAGCCGGACAGGGGGTAGGAGCAATGAGCAGTTCTTC,CASSRTGGRSNEQFF
TRBD1,.,TRBJ1-2,TRBV11-2,TGTGCCAGCAGCTTAGAGGACAGGTTCAGCCCGCACCGTGGCTACACCTTC,CASSLEDRFSPHRGYTF